The entry below gives a single T cell receptor beta chain sequence along with its context. Its specificity is unknown. Germline V CDR1 and CDR2: MNHEY, SMNVEV (reference sequence). Germline trimming cut 5 bases from V and 0 bases from J; bases unmatched to any gene: 7. The CDR3 extends over 18 amino acids. These data belong to a study of CD8 T cells in ankylosing spondylitis. Findings of the study overall: Disease-linked clones, CD8+, were relatively rare in peripheral blood. Matched ankylosing spondylitis synovial fluid reportedly showed significant enrichment of disease-linked clones. Existing reports had already noted some motif variants in reactive arthritis synovial fluid and blood. Characteristic of ankylosing spondylitis blood, it appeared, was a TCR beta motif comprising roughly 8 highly homologous variants.

Each TCR beta library was made by quantitative 5'-RACE that incorporated molecular barcodes. One entry per CDR3 protein results from TCRdb running MiXCR on the 5' RACE reads. The sample lists 500,000 to 550,000 distinct CDR3 sequences, 9.5% to 15% occurring once. The specimen sequenced was blood, either unsorted or a sorted T cell fraction (not recorded which). The clonotype originates from a male donor with ankylosing spondylitis. This sequence joins TRBV27 and TRBJ2-3; 14 bases fit TRBD2. The CDR3 bases are TGTGCCAGCAGTGAGACTAGCGGGAGGGGATTCAGCACAGATACGCAGTATTTT. It yields the protein CASSETSGRGFSTDTQYF.